A single sample is the source of the 19 T cell receptor beta chains below, sequenced in a study of T cell responses to AZD1222 COVID-19 vaccine. Using immunoSEQ multiplex PCR, the repertoire was profiled, and TCRdb retains in-frame clones only, with some absent. The repertoire includes approximately 84,000 clones, 80% to 90% of them detected once, and under 3% sits in the top ten. Here the sequenced sample was peripheral blood, taken 28 days after the second AZD1222 dose. The receptor set was obtained from an adult who received the AZD1222 COVID-19 vaccine.

This chain connects TRBV2 to TRBJ1-3; the D gene is possibly TRBD1 (5 bases). Germline CDR1 SNHLY, CDR2 FYNNEI. Trimming left V 4 bases short and J 0 bases short, with 16 bases between. The CDR3 has 17 amino acids. CDR3 sequence: CASSGTQWDPSGNTIYF. CDR3 nucleotide sequence: TGTGCCAGCAGTGGGACCCAGTGGGACCCCTCTGGAAACACCATATATTTT. The entire variable domain, with the rest obtained from reference TRBV2 and TRBJ1-3, is as follows: EPEVTQTPSHQVTQMGQEVILRCVPISNHLYFYWYRQILGQKVEFLVSFYNNEISEKSEIFDDQFSVERPDGSNFTLKIRSTKLEDSAMYFCASSGTQWDPSGNTIYFGEGSWLTVV.

This chain joins TRBV5-1 and TRBJ1-1, with 9 positions matching TRBD1. This CDR3 has 17 residues. Germline assignment: CDR1 SGHRS and CDR2 YFSETQ. J was trimmed by 5 bases and V by 3 bases; bases with no gene match: 14. The CDR3 bases are TGCGCCAGCAGCTCGGGACAGGGTAGTTTTAGAGGGACTGAAGCTTTCTTT. Protein: CASSSGQGSFRGTEAFF.

The chain is built from TRBV4-3 and TRBJ2-1; 12 nucleotides line up with TRBD2. Per germline, CDR1 LGHNA and CDR2 YSLEER. The CDR3 spans 15 residues. With V trimmed by 3 bases and J by 6 bases, 3 bases remained unmatched. CDR3 coding DNA: TGCGCCAGCAGCCACTCGGGACTAGCGGGCAATGAGCAGTTCTTC. This sequence encodes CASSHSGLAGNEQFF.

This clone occurred once. The rearrangement links TRBV20-1 to TRBJ2-5; 7 bases fit TRBD2. The CDR3 consists of 17 residues. V was clipped by 3 bases and J by 4 bases; unmatched bases: 17. The germline V gene encodes CDR1 DFQATT and CDR2 SNEGSKA (reference sequence). The CDR3 DNA sequence: TGCAGTGCTAGTCTCTTGGCTAGCGGAGGTTCGCGAGAGACCCAGTACTTC. Amino acids: CSASLLASGGSRETQYF.

The V call is TRBV9, the J call TRBJ1-1; D may be TRBD1 (5 bases). CDR3 length equals 15 residues. The V and J ends lost 4 bases and 4 bases respectively, with 17 bases between them. Per germline, CDR1 SGDLS and CDR2 YYNGEE. Here the CDR3 DNA reads TGTGCCAGCAGCCCCCAGGTCGGGGGGTCCACTGAAGCTTTCTTT. This sequence encodes CASSPQVGGSTEAFF.

The V and J genes are TRBV9 and TRBJ2-3; 10 bases are a match to TRBD2. The CDR3 sequence is 17 residues long. The junction had 14 bases not matched to a gene; V was cut back by 4 bases and J by 6 bases. Germline CDR1 is SGDLS and CDR2 is YYNGEE. DNA of the CDR3: TGTGCCAGCAGCCGATTACCGGGACTAGCGTTTCCGGATACGCAGTATTTT. It yields the protein CASSRLPGLAFPDTQYF.

J is TRBJ2-1 and V is TRBV12-3 or TRBV12-4; the D gene is possibly TRBD1 (5 bases). The CDR3 spans 13 residues. Trimming took 7 bases from V and 9 from J, leaving 16 bases between them. CDR3 region: CASTGSALSEQFF. The DNA for the CDR3 is TGTGCCAGCACAGGGTCCGCGTTGAGTGAGCAGTTCTTC.

The rearrangement joins TRBV4-1 to TRBJ2-7, with 8 bases matching TRBD2. The CDR3 consists of 13 residues. Germline loops: CDR1 MGHRA, CDR2 YSYEKL. V trimming: 3 bases; J trimming: 7 bases; junction bases outside the gene matches: 5. The CDR3 DNA is TGCGCCAGCAGCCAGGAGACGGGAGGGGAGCAGTACTTC. Translating gives CASSQETGGEQYF.

J is TRBJ1-1 and V is TRBV7-3, with D maybe TRBD1 (5 bases). CDR1 is SGHTA and CDR2 is FQGTGA in the germline V gene. The V and J ends lost 0 bases and 1 base respectively, with 9 bases between them. This CDR3 has 15 residues. DNA for the CDR3: TGTGCCAGCAGCTTAACAGGGGAAGGGAACACTGAAGCTTTCTTT. It yields the protein CASSLTGEGNTEAFF.

The chain couples TRBV4-1 to TRBJ2-3, with 11 bases identical to TRBD2. Losses at the gene ends were 0 bases for V and 4 bases for J; bases not matched to a gene: 0. Germline V gene lookup returns CDR1 MGHRA and CDR2 YSYEKL. The CDR3 sequence is 15 residues long. The CDR3, as DNA: TGCGCCAGCAGCCAAGAGGGACTAGCGGCAGATACGCAGTATTTT. Its protein product is CASSQEGLAADTQYF.

V and J are TRBV18 and TRBJ2-1; 13 nucleotides match TRBD2. The CDR3 is 16 amino acids. Germline V lookup: CDR1 KGHSH, CDR2 LQKENI. The junction had 0 bases not matched to a gene; V was cut back by 0 bases and J by 4 bases. The CDR3 DNA reads as TGTGCCAGCTCACCACCGACTAGCGGGAGGTACAATGAGCAGTTCTTC. It yields the protein CASSPPTSGRYNEQFF.

A word on this clone: The junction departs from the called germline gene at one end, perhaps through a read error. The V and J genes are TRBV25-1 and TRBJ1-2; perhaps TRBD1 as D (5 bases). The germline gives CDR1 MGHDK, CDR2 SYGVNS. The CDR3 runs to 13 residues. This CDR3 reads CASSDSGRGYLSF. The CDR3, as DNA: TGTGCCAGCAGTGATTCAGGACGGGGGTACCTCTCCTTC.

J is TRBJ2-1 and V is TRBV27, with a weak D call TRBD1 (5 bases). CDR1 and CDR2 (germline): MNHEY, SMNVEV (reference sequence). V lost 2 bases and J 6 bases, leaving 14 bases between the germline ends. The CDR3 contains 15 residues. The CDR3 bases are TGTGCCAGCAGTTTACCCGGACACCTGGGCAATGAGCAGTTCTTC. Encoded protein: CASSLPGHLGNEQFF.

The CDR3 nucleotides are TGTGCCAGCAGTTACACGGGAATAAGCGAGGACACTGAAGCTTTCTTT. It yields the protein CASSYTGISEDTEAFF. The chain combines TRBV6-5 with TRBJ1-1; D gene uncertain. The germline V gene has CDR1 MNHEY and CDR2 SVGAGI. The CDR3 loop spans 16 amino acids. The V gene lost 2 bases and the J gene lost 3 bases, with 16 bases spanning the gap.

The rearrangement joins TRBV7-2 to TRBJ1-1; D is possibly TRBD1 (5 bases). V was trimmed by 5 bases and J by 0 bases, leaving 16 bases between them. This CDR3 is 16 amino acids long. CDR1 and CDR2 from the germline V gene are SGHTA and FQGNSA. The CDR3 region has the DNA TGTGCCAGCAGCCCCCCACGGGGACTCATGAACACTGAAGCTTTCTTT. Amino acids: CASSPPRGLMNTEAFF.

The V gene is TRBV7-8, the J gene TRBJ1-2; a weak D match, TRBD1 (6 bases). This CDR3 has 16 amino acids. Trimming pared 5 bases from V and 4 bases from J, leaving 20 bases between. The germline gives CDR1 SGHVS, CDR2 FQNEAQ. CDR3 protein: CASSRGGIEDVYGYTF. The CDR3 coding sequence is TGTGCCAGCAGCCGAGGGGGGATAGAAGACGTCTATGGCTACACCTTC.

This chain uses TRBV18 with TRBJ1-1, with TRBD1 as a possible D gene (5 bases). The CDR3 has 14 residues. CDR1 and CDR2 from the germline V gene are KGHSH and LQKENI. Trimming removed 0 bases at V and 2 bases at J, with 7 bases between. In nucleotides, the CDR3 is TGTGCCAGCTCACCACCCGACAGTAACACTGAAGCTTTCTTT. Translated, it gives CASSPPDSNTEAFF. The full variable domain, completed using reference TRBV18 and TRBJ1-1, is NAGVMQNPRHLVRRRGQEARLRCSPMKGHSHVYWYRQLPEEGLKFMVYLQKENIIDESGMPKERFSAEFPKEGPSILRIQQVVRGDSAAYFCASSPPDSNTEAFFGQGTRLTVV.

V usage is TRBV10-2 and J usage is TRBJ1-5; maybe TRBD1 (5 bases). The CDR3 spans 15 residues. Trimming shortened V by 6 bases and J by 7 bases, and 19 bases separated the two germline ends. The V gene's germline CDR1 is WSHSY and CDR2 SAAADI. CDR3 loop: CASSLSWGNSQPQHF. The CDR3 nucleotides read TGCGCCAGCAGCCTCTCGTGGGGGAACAGCCAGCCCCAGCATTTT.

The V gene is TRBV2, the J gene TRBJ1-1; D not certain. The CDR3 length is 13 residues. V was clipped by 4 bases and J by 7 bases, with 13 bases between them. From germline, CDR1 is SNHLY and CDR2 FYNNEI. CDR3 residues: CASSVSEGGEAFF. The DNA for the CDR3 is TGTGCCAGCAGTGTGTCGGAAGGCGGTGAAGCTTTCTTT. The whole variable domain, filled in from reference TRBV2 and TRBJ1-1, reads EPEVTQTPSHQVTQMGQEVILRCVPISNHLYFYWYRQILGQKVEFLVSFYNNEISEKSEIFDDQFSVERPDGSNFTLKIRSTKLEDSAMYFCASSVSEGGEAFFGQGTRLTVV.